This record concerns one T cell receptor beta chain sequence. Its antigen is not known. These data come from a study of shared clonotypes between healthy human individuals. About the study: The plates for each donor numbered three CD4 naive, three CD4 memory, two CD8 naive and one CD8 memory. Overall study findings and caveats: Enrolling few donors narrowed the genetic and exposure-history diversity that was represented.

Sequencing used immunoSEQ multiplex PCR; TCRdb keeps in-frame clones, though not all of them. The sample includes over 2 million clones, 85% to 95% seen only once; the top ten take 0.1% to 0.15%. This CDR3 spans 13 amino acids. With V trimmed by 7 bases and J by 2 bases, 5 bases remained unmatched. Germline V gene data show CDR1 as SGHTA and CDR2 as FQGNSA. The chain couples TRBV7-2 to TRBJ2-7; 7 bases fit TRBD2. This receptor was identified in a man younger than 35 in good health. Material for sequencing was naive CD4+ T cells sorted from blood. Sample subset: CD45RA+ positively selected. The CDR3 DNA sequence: TGTGCCAGCACCCCACGGGGGGCCTACGAGCAGTACTTC. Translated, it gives CASTPRGAYEQYF.